This passage covers 10 T cell receptor beta chains from one sample sequenced in a study of blood T cells in healthy people across ages (dated by TCRdb to about 2015). Receptors were amplified or captured by 5' RACE. The sequencing machine was an Illumina HiSeq 2500. The second PCR ran for roughly 7 to 12 cycles and used a J-beta primer mix along with a sample-barcoded 5' primer. Starting from the raw public reads, TCRdb applied fastp trimming at Q25, assembled clones with MiXCR and retained in-frame beta chains. Rows are unified per CDR3 protein, each entry keeping the most common DNA and genes. For this sample there are more than 650,000 distinct CDR3 sequences; 20% to 25% appear just once. About 22% of the sample is taken by the ten largest. Material: blood. These receptors came from a man aged 70 or older in good health.

The table lists this clonotype with a few counts. This chain uses TRBV6-1 with TRBJ1-1; D gene unclear. The CDR3 extends over 14 amino acids. Trimming took 1 base from V and 2 from J, leaving 8 bases between them. Germline CDR1 is MNHNS and CDR2 is SASEGT. CDR3 in DNA: TGTGCCAGCAGTGAAGGAATGAGTAACACTGAAGCTTTCTTT. It encodes CASSEGMSNTEAFF.

The CDR3 nucleotides read TGTGCCACCAGCAATAACAGGGCTTCTGACAATGAGCAGTTCTTC. Residues: CATSNNRASDNEQFF. J is TRBJ2-1 and V is TRBV15; the D gene is possibly TRBD1 (6 bases). Germline V gene lookup returns CDR1 LNHNV and CDR2 YYDKDF (reference sequence). The CDR3 runs 15 residues. V lost 4 bases, J lost 5 bases, and 15 bases lay in between.

A few counts support this clonotype. This chain uses TRBV12-3 or TRBV12-4 with TRBJ2-1; the match to TRBD1 covers 8 bases. The V gene end was trimmed by 6 bases and the J gene end by 4 bases; junction bases not matched to a gene: 2. The CDR3 consists of 13 residues. The CDR3 nucleotides are TGTGCCAGCAGGCGGACAGGGTACAATGAGCAGTTCTTC. Its protein product is CASRRTGYNEQFF.

This clonotype was counted between two and nine times. This chain uses TRBV4-2 with TRBJ1-2, with no clear D. Deletions cut 0 bases from V and 0 bases from J, with 5 bases between. CDR1 is LGHNA, CDR2 YNFKEQ, per germline. The CDR3 consists of 14 residues. For the CDR3, the DNA is TGTGCCAGCAGCCAAGAAAGTACTAACTATGGCTACACCTTC. Translating gives CASSQESTNYGYTF.

The chain carries TRBV7-9 and TRBJ2-2; 8 bases map to TRBD1. CDR1 and CDR2 (germline): SEHNR, FQNEAQ (reference sequence). V gave up 5 bases and J gave up 6 bases; unmatched junction bases: 5. The CDR3 spans 14 residues. CDR3 in amino acids: CASSTGQAPGELFF. CDR3 sequence (DNA): TGTGCCAGCAGCACGGGACAGGCCCCCGGGGAGCTGTTTTTT.

The rearrangement uses TRBV28 and TRBJ2-1; 7 bases are a match to TRBD1. J gave up 8 bases and V 5 bases, and 12 bases lay outside the gene matches. The germline V gene has CDR1 MDHEN and CDR2 SYDVKM. The CDR3 has 15 amino acids. This CDR3 reads CASSPMVTGVHEQFF. The CDR3 region has the DNA TGTGCCAGCAGTCCAATGGTAACAGGGGTCCATGAGCAGTTCTTC.

The gene calls are TRBV12-3 or TRBV12-4 and TRBJ1-5; the D gene is possibly TRBD1 (5 bases). The CDR3 is made up of 14 amino acids. Trimming removed 6 bases from V and 1 base from J, with 10 bases in between. In nucleotides, the CDR3 is TGTGCCAGCAGCCAGACAGAGAGCAATCAGCCCCAGCATTTT. Protein: CASSQTESNQPQHF.

This clonotype was detected a few times. The rearrangement uses TRBV7-8 and TRBJ2-2; D is ambiguous. CDR3 length: 16 residues. Trimming shortened V by 5 bases and J by 5 bases, and 18 bases separated the two germline ends. Germline lookup yields CDR1 SGHVS and CDR2 FQNEAQ. The chain's CDR3 is CASSRLPMDGTGELFF. CDR3 bases: TGTGCCAGCAGCCGACTTCCTATGGACGGTACCGGGGAGCTGTTTTTT.

In nucleotides, the CDR3 is TGTGCCAGTACCAAAACTCAGACAGGGAACACTGAAGCTTTCTTT. This translates into CASTKTQTGNTEAFF. The chain employs TRBV19 and TRBJ1-1, with a possible D match to TRBD1 (6 bases). Germline CDR1 reads LNHDA; CDR2 reads SQIVND (reference sequence). Trimming cost V 7 bases and J 1 base, with 16 bases left between them. There are 15 residues in the CDR3.

The V gene is TRBV6-2 or TRBV6-3, the J gene TRBJ1-2; no clear D. V was trimmed by 4 bases and J by 2 bases, leaving 11 bases between them. The CDR3 is 14 amino acids. Looked up from germline, CDR1 is MNHEY and CDR2 is SVGEGT. The DNA of the CDR3 is TGTGCCAGCAGTTCCAGTCCGGCCAACTATGGCTACACCTTC. Its protein product is CASSSSPANYGYTF.